The sample holds one count of the clone carrying this T cell receptor beta chain. These data belong to a study of OX40 agonist ivuxolimab in advanced cancers. Overall study context: Earlier treatment with anti-PD-1, anti-PD-L1 or anti-CTLA-4 was permitted, and around 43% had received some. Partial responses were achieved by three patients, of whom one had hepatocellular carcinoma and two had cutaneous melanoma.

Per germline, CDR1 SGHDT and CDR2 YYEEEE. V was pared by 0 bases and J by 2 bases, with 12 bases between. This CDR3 spans 16 amino acids. Some clones are missing from TCRdb's copy, which holds only in-frame ones; the method was immunoSEQ multiplex PCR. The sample carries about 53,000 clones, roughly 90% recorded once. This clonotype was obtained from an adult with an advanced solid tumor such as melanoma, head and neck, liver or kidney cancer. The J gene is TRBJ1-5, the V gene TRBV5-6; no definite D call. This material consisted of CD4+ or CD8+ T cells sorted from blood, taken in a trial of the OX40 agonist ivuxolimab. This chain's CDR3 is CASSLASSYGNQPQHF. The CDR3 DNA sequence: TGTGCCAGCAGCTTGGCCTCGTCCTACGGCAATCAGCCCCAGCATTTT.